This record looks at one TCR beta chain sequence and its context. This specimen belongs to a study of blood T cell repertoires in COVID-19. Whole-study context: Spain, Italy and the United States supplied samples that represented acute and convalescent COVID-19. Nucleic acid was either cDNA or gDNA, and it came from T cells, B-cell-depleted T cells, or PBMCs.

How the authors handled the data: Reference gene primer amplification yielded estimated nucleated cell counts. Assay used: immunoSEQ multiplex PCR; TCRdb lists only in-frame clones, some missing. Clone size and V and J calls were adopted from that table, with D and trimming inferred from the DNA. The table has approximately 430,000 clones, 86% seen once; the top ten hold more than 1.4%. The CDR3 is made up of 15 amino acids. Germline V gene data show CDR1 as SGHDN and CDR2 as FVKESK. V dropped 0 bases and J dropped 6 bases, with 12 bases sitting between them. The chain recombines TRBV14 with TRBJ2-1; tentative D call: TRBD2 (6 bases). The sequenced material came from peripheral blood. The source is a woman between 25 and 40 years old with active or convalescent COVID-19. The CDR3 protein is CASSQDRLGGNEQFF. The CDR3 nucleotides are TGTGCCAGCAGCCAAGATCGGCTGGGGGGCAATGAGCAGTTCTTC.